This T cell receptor (beta chain) is from a study of cytomegalovirus exposure and HLA in healthy donors (TCRdb year 2017). Broadly, across the study: In an earlier analysis of under 750 of the donors, 276 Gb of sequence data and 117 million unique TCR beta sequences from 150 million to 200 million T cells were reported. The genetic ancestry cluster associated with self-reported Caucasian donors included around 76% of the approximately 430 genotyped donors. An earlier analysis of around 580 of the donors used high-throughput TCR beta sequencing to judge whether each TCR beta V gene segment behaved as functional or pseudogenic. The study aimed to test whether cataloging public T cell receptors could reveal signatures of past pathogen exposure. Alongside the repertoire data, information on donor age, sex, ethnicity and CMV serostatus was compiled. The study profiled the T cell repertoires of more than 500 subjects by immunosequencing and related them to cytomegalovirus serostatus. A later genetic analysis used genome-wide SNP genotypes for about 55% of the 666 donors, treating that subset as a discovery cohort. High-throughput TCR immunosequencing, statistical association of individual TCRs with disease status, and machine learning were combined to predict cytomegalovirus infection status. The number of typed donors differed by locus: about 629-640 for A, B, C, DRB1 and DQB1; 522 for DQA1; over 600 for DPA1; and some 470 for DPB1. About 280 gigabases of sequencing data and around 80 million unique TCR sequences made up an early release that covered over 550 HLA-typed donors. Both class I and class II loci were covered by HLA typing, at four-digit resolution. In the later analysis, no new phenotypic data were used to find candidate immune exposures; instead, reliance was placed on TCR beta sequences and their occurrence across donors. Four or five DR-DQ haplotypes were handled as single units for association and clustering because linkage in the cohort was strong. To study patterns of TCR occurrence, a later analysis re-analyzed previously published TCR beta repertoires from 550 to 800 donors and added high-resolution HLA genotyping. On average, 235,054 unique TCR beta nucleotide sequences were sequenced per donor among roughly 430 genotyped donors of the cohort, with roughly 18% of those sequences being non-productive. Every repertoire in the discovery cohort had been generated on one and the same sequencing platform. In addition to the first cohort of 666 subjects, a separate validation cohort of approximately 120 different subjects was used. What the work shows at the level of the full study, not this receptor alone: In this cohort, only TCR beta chains were sequenced, and detectable features were limited by the absence of alpha or paired-chain data. Correlated functional status among segregating V segments might reflect linkage disequilibrium, but an unknown experimental factor could not be ruled out. A later genetic analysis reported fewer N-insertions in productive TCRs among donors in an Asian-associated ancestry cluster than the approximately 670-donor mean. Immune exposure information for the cohort was limited to CMV serostatus. Across donors, most TCR sequences were observed very rarely, whereas some public TCRs were present in many individuals. A few of the identified cytomegalovirus-associated TCR beta chains were confirmed in vitro to be specific for cytomegalovirus antigens. In a later analysis, the rate of TCR association differed among HLA loci, with DRB1 alleles having the most associated TCRs and HLA-C alleles having the fewest. Because counts were too low, seventeen rarely observed V segments, including chromosome 9 orphons, were excluded from the earlier analysis of about 500 of the donors. In a later genetic analysis, a missense DCLRE1C variant was associated with V-gene and J-gene trimming of TCR beta chains, and the association was replicated in an independent cohort. Assigning TCR associations to individual alleles was difficult when HLA alleles, especially DR and DQ, strongly co-occurred. At a false discovery rate of 0.05, a later analysis linked roughly 17,000 TCR beta sequences to specific HLA alleles. Cytomegalovirus status was reported to be diagnosed by the classifier with high specificity and sensitivity in both the original and validation cohorts. It was suggested by the authors that the approach could potentially be generalized to other disease states and immunological phenotypes. A further reported finding was that TCR beta sequences accurately predicted the HLA-A and HLA-B alleles for most subjects in the first cohort. Roughly uniform sequencing depth across donors was assumed in presence/absence analyses, although this assumption may not hold. Compared with equally common non-associated chains, HLA-associated TCR beta chains in a later analysis were more clonally expanded and had lower generation probabilities. Several of the top co-occurrence clusters appeared to be linked to parvovirus B19, influenza, CMV and Epstein-Barr virus, according to a later analysis. Broadly in line with IMGT annotations, most TCR beta V segments showed up in productive rearrangements about 87% or about 30% of the time in an earlier analysis of around 600 of the donors. A cluster of highly shared sequence variants was judged likely to be a technical artifact of the sequencing pipeline. Because HLA typing was missing for some donors at each locus, association tests included only the typed subset. The study gave a list of roughly 150 TCR beta chains associated with cytomegalovirus. The 87-base-pair reads could not distinguish some IMGT-functional V segments, including TRBV6-2 and TRBV6-3, so those segments were excluded. In a later analysis, most CMV-associated TCR beta chains were found to appear HLA-restricted, with HLA associations seemingly driven largely by CMV exposure.

Turning to this clone: What antigen it recognizes has not been identified. Base qualities are not recorded, but no much larger clone differs from it by a single base.

The cohort consisted of fewer than 700 healthy bone marrow donors. At the time of sampling, every cohort member was nominally healthy, though immune exposures that went unrecorded were likely present. The donor was CMV seropositive and belonged to the group of 250 to 300 seropositive cohort members. Every donor gave a peripheral blood sample, and the peripheral blood mononuclear cells from that sample were used for TCR beta sequencing. Genomic DNA was extracted from the blood cell samples with the Qiagen DNeasy Blood Extraction Kit. The library was obtained by the immunoSEQ multiplex PCR assay. The multiplex PCR relied on a mix of 60 forward primers for TCR Vbeta segments and 13 reverse primers for TCR Jbeta segments. The CDR3 region of rearranged TCR beta genes was amplified from genomic DNA with a multiplex PCR assay. The amplified TCR beta libraries were sequenced on the Illumina HiSeq System as 87-base-pair reads. Per the source publication's procedure: In a later analysis, approximately 74 million unique TCR beta chains were counted across the roughly 670 repertoires, and about 9.9 million of these chains were shared by at least two donors. To remove PCR and sequencing errors, raw reads were error-corrected and collapsed into unique sequences using a nearest-neighbor algorithm that merged closely related sequences. V, D and J gene segments were assigned by aligning CDR3 sequences to IMGT reference sequences. For a sequence to be retained, a match of at least six nucleotides was required to both a V gene segment and a J gene segment. A rearrangement was called productive if the CDR3 had no stop codons and remained in frame with V and J, and every other rearrangement was called non-productive. Following IMGT convention, CDR3 was defined as the stretch from the second conserved V-encoded cysteine to the conserved J-encoded phenylalanine. Sequences without an unambiguous match to a single V gene segment were excluded from the earlier analysis of about 640 of the donors. In an earlier analysis of approximately 500 of the donors, a V segment was called functional when productive rearrangements were above 56.7%, and segregating when the standard deviation between donors exceeded 5%. A statistical classification framework was built for diagnosing cytomegalovirus status from the catalog of TCR beta chain sequences. In a later analysis, V and J genes were assigned by comparing TCR nucleotide sequences against IMGT/GENE-DB human TR gene sequences. Using the TCRdist pipeline, a later analysis assigned CDR3 sequences along with most-parsimonious VDJ recombination scenarios. A later analysis defined each TCR beta chain by its CDR3 amino acid sequence plus V-gene family, and excluded reads lacking a unique V-gene family. As a way to deal with suspected cross-contamination and a sequencing artifact, a later analysis dropped 500 to 700 nucleotide sequences that were highly shared and had low generation probability. In a later analysis, a clonal expansion index was calculated for each public chain from normalized within-repertoire ranks of inferred template counts. Generation probabilities in a later analysis came from a VDJ recombination model fitted to out-of-frame rearrangements, and those results were checked against IGoR. Hypergeometric tests were used in a later analysis to score TCR-TCR, TCR-HLA and TCR-CMV co-occurrence, with a repertoire-size bias correction applied to the TCR pairs. False discovery rates were estimated in a later analysis by permuting HLA or CMV assignments 20 times. A later analysis grouped co-occurring TCRs with DBSCAN, adding TCRdist sequence similarity when clustering within HLA-allele-positive subsets. Co-occurrence clustering excluded repertoires with fewer than 30,000 or more than 120,000 public chains, plus five with anomalous nucleotide sharing. TCRdb obtained this table from immuneACCESS and retained in-frame rearrangements with V and J assigned. These tables miss some clones; where compared with another copy, unresolved V genes account for less than half of the shortfall, and the remainder is unexplained. That table furnishes V, J and clone size, whereas the DNA furnished D and trimming. Here the sample has approximately 160,000 clones; over 65% occur a single time. The ten largest clonotypes hold less than 3.5% of the sample.

V is shortened by 7 bases, J by 3 bases, and the region joining them spans 12 bases. The CDR3 has 12 amino acids, counting the end cysteine and phenylalanine. CDR3 DNA is the only sequence kept; it has 36 bases, read in frame from the first base. CDR1 and CDR2, per the germline V gene, are SQVTM and ANQGSEA. Sequenced sample: PBMCs. The chain is made from TRBV29-1 and TRBJ1-2; 6 matching bases give a weak D call of TRBD1. This receptor was identified in a woman aged 40 to 50 in good health and CMV-seropositive. The DNA sequence is given as TGCAGCGGCACACAGGGAGACTATGGCTACACCTTC. This encodes CSGTQGDYGYTF.